What follows are 19 T cell receptor beta chains derived from one specimen sequenced in a study of cytotoxic CD8 clonotypes in ibrutinib-treated CLL. Data came from immunoSEQ multiplex PCR; TCRdb stores just in-frame clones and leaves some out. In the table there are over 150,000 clones, around 84% of which are singletons. The material was PBMCs, obtained after 12 months of ibrutinib treatment. These receptors originate from a human donor with chronic lymphocytic leukemia.

This chain connects TRBV7-2 to TRBJ2-7, with 7 bases fitting TRBD2. Germline V gene data show CDR1 as SGHTA and CDR2 as FQGNSA. This CDR3 is built from 14 residues. The ends lost 3 bases at V and 4 bases at J; junction bases unmatched: 6. The CDR3 sequence is CASSLERGMYEQYF. Written as DNA, the CDR3 is TGTGCCAGCAGCTTGGAGCGGGGAATGTACGAGCAGTACTTC.

The chain recombines TRBV6-1 with TRBJ2-5; 7 bases line up with TRBD1. This CDR3 is built from 13 residues. Germline values: CDR1 MNHNS, CDR2 SASEGT. The V gene end was trimmed by 5 bases and the J gene end by 4 bases; junction bases not matched to a gene: 4. CDR3 amino acids: CASSRQGSETQYF. In DNA, the CDR3 is TGTGCCAGCAGTAGACAGGGTTCAGAGACCCAGTACTTC.

The chain couples TRBV5-1 to TRBJ2-3, with D possibly called TRBD1 or TRBD2 (6 bases each). Germline V lookup: CDR1 SGHRS, CDR2 YFSETQ. The CDR3 consists of 17 residues. The V end lost 0 bases, the J end lost 0 bases, and 14 bases lay between the germline ends. The CDR3, as DNA: TGCGCCAGCAGCTTGGCTGTGGGGGGCCTTAGCACAGATACGCAGTATTTT. It encodes CASSLAVGGLSTDTQYF.

This chain connects TRBV6-6 to TRBJ2-3, with 9 bases lining up with TRBD1. The CDR3 runs to 16 residues. From germline, CDR1 is MNHNY and CDR2 SVGAGI (reference sequence). With V trimmed by 4 bases and J by 8 bases, 13 bases remained unmatched. In nucleotides, the CDR3 is TGTGCCAGCAGTTCCCATGGAGGGACAGGGAAAATTACGCAGTATTTT. Protein: CASSSHGGTGKITQYF.

This chain uses TRBV29-1 with TRBJ1-5, with D perhaps TRBD1 (5 bases). The germline V gene encodes CDR1 SQVTM and CDR2 ANQGSEA. The CDR3 sequence is 13 residues long. Trimming pared 5 bases from V and 1 base from J, leaving 9 bases between. The CDR3 loop is CSVRGESNQPQHF. The CDR3 DNA reads as TGCAGCGTTAGAGGGGAAAGCAATCAGCCCCAGCATTTT.

The genes are TRBV7-3 and TRBJ1-4, with 8 bases that match TRBD1. The CDR3 totals 16 residues. Germline CDR1 reads SGHTA; CDR2 reads FQGTGA. Trimming cost V 1 base and J 8 bases; bases outside gene matches: 9. CDR3 sequence: CASSLIPDRGREKLFF. The CDR3 DNA sequence: TGTGCCAGCAGCTTAATTCCTGACAGGGGAAGGGAAAAACTGTTTTTT.

This clone was detected once. The chain uses TRBV6-5 and TRBJ2-6, with D tentatively TRBD2 (6 bases). The germline V and J ends were trimmed by 2 bases and 4 bases, with 12 bases remaining between them. This CDR3 contains 16 residues. Germline values: CDR1 MNHEY, CDR2 SVGAGI. Here the CDR3 reads CASSYRDFGGANVLTF. DNA for the CDR3: TGTGCCAGCAGTTACCGGGACTTTGGCGGGGCCAACGTCCTGACTTTC.

The rearrangement links TRBV15 to TRBJ2-5, with a possible D match to TRBD2 (5 bases). The V end was cut by 1 base, the J end by 4 bases, with 13 bases between. Germline CDR1 and CDR2: LNHNV and YYDKDF (reference sequence). The length of the CDR3 is 15 residues. CDR3 sequence: CATSRGVPAGETQYF. DNA for the CDR3: TGTGCCACCAGCAGAGGGGTCCCCGCGGGAGAGACCCAGTACTTC.

The V gene is TRBV29-1, the J gene TRBJ2-1; either TRBD1 or TRBD2 may supply D (5 bases each). Germline V lookup: CDR1 SQVTM, CDR2 ANQGSEA. V lost 2 bases and J 7 bases, leaving 12 bases between the germline ends. The CDR3 has 13 amino acids. CDR3 bases: TGCAGCGTTGAAATGTGGTGGGGGAATGAGCAGTTCTTC. Translating gives CSVEMWWGNEQFF.

The rearrangement joins TRBV5-6 to TRBJ2-1; TRBD2 might be the D (5 bases). The ends were cut back, 7 bases at V and 0 bases at J, with 11 bases in the middle. CDR3 length equals 14 residues. From germline, CDR1 is SGHDT and CDR2 YYEEEE. In DNA form, the CDR3 reads TGTGCCAGCGGACTTTACCCCTCCTACAATGAGCAGTTCTTC. It codes for CASGLYPSYNEQFF.

V and J are TRBV18 and TRBJ1-4, with D perhaps TRBD1 (5 bases). Looked up from germline, CDR1 is KGHSH and CDR2 is LQKENI. There are 14 residues in the CDR3. V was clipped by 6 bases and J by 10 bases, with 18 bases between them. The CDR3 here is CASSPDTVSGKLFF. DNA for the CDR3: TGTGCCAGCTCCCCGGACACCGTTTCTGGAAAACTGTTTTTT.

The chain uses TRBV11-3 and TRBJ2-2; no clear D. The CDR3 contains 14 residues. V dropped 5 bases and J dropped 4 bases, with 11 bases sitting between them. Germline-derived CDR1 and CDR2 are SGHNT and YENEEA. The CDR3: CASSLRLGTGELFF. The DNA for the CDR3 is TGTGCCAGCAGCCTCCGGCTGGGCACCGGGGAGCTGTTTTTT.

This chain connects TRBV7-9 to TRBJ2-3; D may be TRBD1 or TRBD2 (6 bases each). CDR1 and CDR2 from the germline V gene are SEHNR and FQNEAQ (reference sequence). The CDR3 has 15 amino acids. Between the trimmed V and J ends, which lost 3 bases and 4 bases, there was a span of 14 bases. CDR3 bases: TGTGCCAGCAGCTTTTCCGGGGGCACCGCAGATACGCAGTATTTT. Encoded protein: CASSFSGGTADTQYF.

This sequence joins TRBV9 and TRBJ1-3; 9 bases align to TRBD1. V gave up 3 bases and J gave up 4 bases; unmatched junction bases: 5. Germline values: CDR1 SGDLS, CDR2 YYNGEE. The CDR3 is 15 residues long. DNA of the CDR3: TGTGCCAGCAGCGAACAGGGGGCTGGAGGAAACACCATATATTTT. It encodes CASSEQGAGGNTIYF.

The rearrangement links TRBV7-9 to TRBJ2-2, with D possibly being TRBD1 (6 bases). The CDR3 length is 16 residues. Germline values: CDR1 SEHNR, CDR2 FQNEAQ (reference sequence). Trimming removed 2 bases at V and 2 bases at J, with 12 bases between. This chain's CDR3 is CASSLNRDINTGELFF. In nucleotides, the CDR3 is TGTGCCAGCAGCTTAAATCGGGACATAAACACCGGGGAGCTGTTTTTT.

The rearrangement uses TRBV5-1 and TRBJ2-5, with 7 positions matching TRBD1. V trimming: 3 bases; J trimming: 5 bases; junction bases outside the gene matches: 4. Germline CDR1 and CDR2: SGHRS and YFSETQ. The CDR3 has 13 residues. This CDR3 is CASSSTGLETQYF. The CDR3 bases are TGCGCCAGCAGCTCGACAGGGTTGGAGACCCAGTACTTC. Variable domain in full (rest from reference TRBV5-1 and TRBJ2-5): KAGVTQTPRYLIKTRGQQVTLSCSPISGHRSVSWYQQTPGQGLQFLFEYFSETQRNKGNFPGRFSGRQFSNSRSEMNVSTLELGDSALYLCASSSTGLETQYFGPGTRLLVL.

The chain recombines TRBV4-1 with TRBJ1-2; D is undetermined. Germline V gene data show CDR1 as MGHRA and CDR2 as YSYEKL. The V and J ends lost 4 bases and 0 bases respectively, with 9 bases between them. The CDR3 runs 14 residues. The CDR3 sequence is CASSPTPSNYGYTF. CDR3 DNA sequence: TGCGCCAGCAGCCCCACCCCTTCTAACTATGGCTACACCTTC.

As regards this clone: The junction shows a germline mismatch at one end, possibly a read error. J is TRBJ1-5 and V is TRBV4-1; D call uncertain. The CDR3 length is 14 residues. In germline, CDR1 is MGHRA, CDR2 YSYEKL. The CDR3 loop reads CAGSQDLGRQPQHF. For the CDR3, the DNA is TGTGCCGGCAGCCAAGATTTAGGGAGACAGCCCCAGCATTTT.

The rearrangement uses TRBV28 and TRBJ2-3; D is ambiguous. Per the germline V gene, CDR1 is MDHEN and CDR2 is SYDVKM. The V end lost 5 bases, the J end lost 2 bases, and 5 bases lay between the germline ends. This CDR3 has 12 residues. CDR3 DNA sequence: TGTGCCAGCAGTCGGAACACAGATACGCAGTATTTT. Translated, it gives CASSRNTDTQYF.